A selection of T cell receptor beta chains follows, all from one sample in a study of cytomegalovirus exposure and HLA in healthy donors. TCRdb's copy holds only in-frame clones and misses some; the assay was immunoSEQ multiplex PCR. The sample contains about 130,000 clones, roughly 86% of which appear only once. Sequenced input: PBMCs. These receptors were taken from a man aged 25 to 40 in good health and CMV-seronegative. Each CDR3 is given with its conserved first and last residue.

J gene,V gene,CDR3 protein
TRBJ2-6,TRBV27,CASRDQGIGANVLTF
TRBJ2-7,TRBV27,CASSLRAPDRSSYEQYF
TRBJ2-3,TRBV4-2,CASSQGPGFSTDTQYF
TRBJ2-1,TRBV27,CASSIPLTSGRDKFF
TRBJ2-1,TRBV4-3,CASSHTGAYNEQFF
TRBJ1-1,TRBV6-1,CASSEATGGGTEAFF
TRBJ1-1,TRBV7-2,CASSLGSGGTEAFF
TRBJ2-2,TRBV27,CAIAGTSPTGELFF
TRBJ2-3,TRBV9,CASSPAPLAGRGALGTQYF
TRBJ2-1,TRBV7-8,CASSREVWNEQFF
TRBJ2-1,TRBV9,CASSVGEGLPYNEQFF
TRBJ1-1,TRBV30,CAWKVGLNTEAFF
TRBJ2-2,TRBV7-2,CASSLPAGFTGELFF
TRBJ2-2,TRBV29-1,CSVEATGEVESTGELFF
TRBJ2-7,TRBV2,CASTGSYEQYF
TRBJ1-5,TRBV10-3,CAISESMGTGVNQPQHF
TRBJ1-1,TRBV2,CASGLGVAAEAFF
TRBJ2-1,TRBV6-6,CASSYSENREQFF
TRBJ1-5,TRBV6-1,CASSESQTVLNQPQHF
TRBJ2-1,TRBV9,CASSVASSGVNEQFF
TRBJ1-6,TRBV18,CASSAGMLNSPLHF
TRBJ2-7,TRBV6-1,CASSEAQGTYEQYF
TRBJ2-7,TRBV6-1,CASSGQVYEQYF
TRBJ1-2,TRBV19,CASTGLSNGVYGYTF
TRBJ1-1,TRBV7-2,CASSRGHSRMNTEAFF
TRBJ1-2,TRBV19,CASSIDSYGYTF
TRBJ1-1,TRBV5-6,CASSSRDRSAEAFF
TRBJ2-7,TRBV7-2,CASSWTSVGSEQYF
TRBJ1-1,TRBV11-3,CASSAHGVGRAEAFF
TRBJ1-1,TRBV29-1,CSSVTAVEAFF
TRBJ2-2,TRBV5-5,CASSPERASGNTGELFF
TRBJ2-7,TRBV29-1,CSVERGSREQYF
TRBJ2-7,TRBV7-9,CASSSGTSGFYEQYF
TRBJ1-2,TRBV6-5,CASSTGGTNYGYTF
TRBJ2-1,TRBV6-5,CASSYLSSGRAGEQFF
TRBJ1-1,TRBV27,CASSRTENTEAFF
TRBJ2-5,TRBV18,CASSPPGGGETQYF
TRBJ2-5,TRBV7-3,CASSLGQGFQETQYF
TRBJ1-5,TRBV7-2,CASSTQGGQPQHF
TRBJ2-5,TRBV7-2,CASSSSQGQGRETQYF
TRBJ2-7,TRBV5-8,CASSFSVEQYF
TRBJ2-3,TRBV10-1,CASSGAGSTDTQYF
TRBJ1-1,TRBV4-1,CASSQDRGGTEAFF
TRBJ1-3,TRBV11-2,CASSRGQGGSSGNTIYF
TRBJ2-1,TRBV25-1,CASTGYNEQFF
TRBJ2-1,TRBV29-1,CSVEGQGGNEQFF
TRBJ2-7,TRBV11-2,CASSFNLDRASRGEQYF